The clone carrying this TCR beta chain came up a few times. The antigen remains undetermined. V lost 4 bases and J lost 4, with 19 bases in between. The germline V gene has CDR1 GTSNPN and CDR2 SVGIG (reference sequence). This CDR3 is 15 amino acids long. TCRB transcripts that were expressed got sequenced, as all of the isolated RNA had been reverse transcribed. This table comes from immunoSEQ multiplex PCR, and its TCRdb copy is limited to in-frame clones, with some not included. The sample lists fewer than 250,000 clones, roughly 9.6% occurring once. This entry belongs to a study of beta chain features in type 1 diabetes. Study-wide context: Patients did not differ from healthy donors in age, gender or cell yield. The study, taken as a whole, reports: VDJ junctions sequenced from type 1 diabetes patients showed fewer insertions and more deletions. In comparison with healthy donors, patients had naive, central memory and Treg TCRB repertoires that appeared more similar. The study notes PCR might favor shorter templates equally in patients and controls.

The sequenced sample was naive CD4+ T cells from blood. The TCR sequence derives from a woman aged 18-29 years in good health. V and J are TRBV30 and TRBJ1-2; maybe TRBD1 (6 bases). The CDR3 region is CAWTRVQGFFYGYTF. The CDR3, as DNA: TGTGCCTGGACCCGGGTACAGGGCTTTTTCTATGGCTACACCTTC.